The rows below give T cell receptor beta chains drawn from one sample of a study of blood T cell repertoires in COVID-19. Sequencing was performed with immunoSEQ multiplex PCR; in TCRdb, only in-frame clones are kept and a portion is missing. The table lists 150,000 to 200,000 clones, roughly 84% of them singletons. Sequences were obtained from peripheral blood. These receptor sequences come from a woman between 70 and 85 years old with COVID-19, enrolled during active disease. The conserved cysteine and the conserved F or W are not part of the CDR3 here. A D gene is named only where the DNA matches it firmly.

TRBV14,NA,TRBJ2-1,ASSQAQYRFDEQF
TRBV30,TRBD1,TRBJ1-4,AWSVLQGGFEKLF
TRBV28,TRBD2,TRBJ2-7,ASSNGLAGSYEQY
TRBV6-5,TRBD1,TRBJ1-2,ASSITTGGRGYT
TRBV5-1,TRBD1,TRBJ2-2,ASVTGTGRSGELF
TRBV12-5,NA,TRBJ1-2,ASAATGNYGYT
TRBV7-2,TRBD1,TRBJ1-5,ASSAQGDQPQH
TRBV11-2,NA,TRBJ1-1,ASSHARTGPAEAF
TRBV5-8,TRBD1,TRBJ1-2,ASKPRDRAYGYT
TRBV20-1,NA,TRBJ1-2,SASYLSGNYGYT
TRBV20-1,NA,TRBJ1-6,SASRQGGSPLH
TRBV10-3,NA,TRBJ1-2,AITLGAGGNYGYT
TRBV6-1,NA,TRBJ1-2,ASSESGQGRSYT
TRBV2,NA,TRBJ1-5,ASRISTPSNQPQH
TRBV10-3,NA,TRBJ1-6,AIRGGRSYNSPLH
TRBV19,NA,TRBJ1-5,ASHRAFLSNQPQH
TRBV14,NA,TRBJ1-1,ASSQLRLLGAVNTEAF
TRBV19,NA,TRBJ1-2,ASSIDGGAGYGYT
TRBV19,NA,TRBJ2-1,ASSMGRGALKNEQF
TRBV7-8,NA,TRBJ1-2,ASSLVSIGGGYT
TRBV27,NA,TRBJ2-7,ASSFSGTHSAEQY
TRBV19,TRBD1,TRBJ2-7,ASSWGQGVGEQY
TRBV7-8,TRBD1,TRBJ1-1,ASSPRGWTGGLPKPMNTEAF
TRBV7-3,TRBD1,TRBJ2-1,ASSFQTGQGIEQF
TRBV27,NA,TRBJ2-2,ASRDWDAAGELF
TRBV20-1,NA,TRBJ1-2,SASFVLPNYGYT
TRBV29-1,TRBD1,TRBJ2-5,SVPGQGQETQY
TRBV20-1,NA,TRBJ2-1,SARESREQF
TRBV18,TRBD2,TRBJ2-3,ASSPREGNTQY